This T cell receptor (beta chain) was observed in a study of blood T cell repertoires in COVID-19. CDR1 is SNHLY, CDR2 FYNNEI, per germline. This CDR3 has 14 amino acids. Germline trimming cut 6 bases from V and 6 bases from J; bases unmatched to any gene: 9. The data were produced by immunoSEQ multiplex PCR, yet TCRdb's version contains in-frame clones alone and is incomplete. The table has some 130,000 clones, around 89% seen once. Sequences were obtained from peripheral blood. The TCR sequence derives from a man in his 60s with COVID-19, enrolled during active disease. The chain couples TRBV2 to TRBJ2-7; 9 nucleotides agree with TRBD1. The CDR3 reads CASRYRGQGGEQYF. CDR3 in DNA: TGTGCCAGCAGATACAGGGGGCAAGGGGGCGAGCAGTACTTC.